These 21 T cell receptor beta chains originate from one sample sequenced in a study of T cell responses to AZD1222 COVID-19 vaccine. Clones were sequenced by immunoSEQ multiplex PCR, and TCRdb holds only the in-frame ones, with some missing. The table records approximately 74,000 clones, roughly 82% of them present only once. The sample was peripheral blood, taken on day 0 of AZD1222 vaccination. Source of these receptors: an adult in good health.

The gene calls are TRBV6-6 and TRBJ1-2; tentative D call: TRBD1 (5 bases). Germline V CDR1 and CDR2: MNHNY, SVGAGI (reference sequence). The CDR3 covers 15 residues. Trimming removed 6 bases at V and 3 bases at J, with 17 bases between. The DNA of the CDR3 is TGTGCCAGCAGCCACGCTACCTTGGGGGACTATGGCTACACCTTC. The encoded protein is CASSHATLGDYGYTF.

The chain recombines TRBV10-3 with TRBJ2-3, with TRBD2 identical over 8 bases. This CDR3 comprises 17 residues. Looked up from germline, CDR1 is ENHRY and CDR2 is SYGVKD. J was trimmed by 0 bases and V by 3 bases; bases with no gene match: 8. CDR3: CAISEYGGAPSTDTQYF. The CDR3 DNA reads as TGTGCCATCAGTGAATACGGGGGGGCCCCCAGCACAGATACGCAGTATTTT.

The chain links TRBV27 to TRBJ1-2; D may be TRBD1 (6 bases). V was cut by 8 bases and J by 6 bases, with 10 bases left in between. Germline assignment: CDR1 MNHEY and CDR2 SMNVEV (reference sequence). The CDR3 loop spans 11 amino acids. The CDR3 nucleotides read TGTGCCAGCGGCTACAGGGATGGCTACACCTTC. Amino acid sequence: CASGYRDGYTF.

Written as DNA, the CDR3 is TGTGCCAGCTCACCTGACGGAAACACCATATATTTT. Its protein is CASSPDGNTIYF. The chain has TRBV18 and TRBJ1-3; no clear D gene. Trimming stripped 3 bases from V and 4 bases from J, with 4 bases between. Germline CDR1 and CDR2: KGHSH and LQKENI. This CDR3 region has 12 residues.

The chain links TRBV10-2 to TRBJ1-2; no clear D gene. Germline V CDR1 and CDR2: WSHSY, SAAADI. There are 11 residues in the CDR3. V was shortened by 3 bases and J by 3 bases, with 2 bases between the two germline ends. CDR3 nucleotide sequence: TGCGCCAGCAGTGAAGACTATGGCTACACCTTC. The encoded protein is CASSEDYGYTF.

The rearrangement uses TRBV18 and TRBJ1-3; D uncertain. Trimming cost V 2 bases and J 9 bases, with 14 bases left between them. This CDR3 comprises 14 residues. Germline-derived CDR1 and CDR2 are KGHSH and LQKENI. The CDR3 sequence: CASSPLEVRGTIYF. CDR3 nucleotides: TGTGCCAGCTCACCATTGGAGGTGCGGGGCACCATATATTTT.

The chain recombines TRBV9 with TRBJ2-6, with unresolved D. The V and J ends lost 0 bases and 0 bases respectively, with 4 bases between them. This CDR3 is 15 amino acids long. Germline values: CDR1 SGDLS, CDR2 YYNGEE. The CDR3 bases are TGTGCCAGCAGCGTAGGTACCTCTGGGGCCAACGTCCTGACTTTC. Amino acids: CASSVGTSGANVLTF.

The chain employs TRBV29-1 and TRBJ1-2; D possibly corresponds to TRBD1 (5 bases). V gave up 1 base and J gave up 4 bases, with 13 bases separating them. This CDR3 is built from 14 residues. Per germline, CDR1 SQVTM and CDR2 ANQGSEA. DNA for the CDR3: TGCAGCGTTGAAGCTGTTGACAGCCCCTATGGCTACACCTTC. This gives the protein CSVEAVDSPYGYTF.

In its sample, this clone was seen once. V gene TRBV10-2 combines with J gene TRBJ2-1, with no clear D. The CDR3 spans 14 residues. From germline, CDR1 is WSHSY and CDR2 SAAADI. Trimming pared 5 bases from V and 8 bases from J, leaving 16 bases between. CDR3 region: CASSYPTPFDEQFF. In DNA, the CDR3 is TGCGCCAGCAGTTACCCGACCCCCTTTGATGAGCAGTTCTTC.

The rearrangement uses TRBV2 and TRBJ1-6, with 7 bases that match TRBD1. This CDR3 is 16 amino acids long. Germline V gene lookup returns CDR1 SNHLY and CDR2 FYNNEI. The V gene end was trimmed by 5 bases and the J gene end by 3 bases; junction bases not matched to a gene: 7. The CDR3 region is CASSLSRDSYNSPLHF. CDR3 in DNA: TGTGCCAGCAGTCTTTCTCGGGACAGCTATAATTCACCCCTCCACTTT.

This sequence joins TRBV2 and TRBJ1-2, with D perhaps TRBD1 (5 bases). V lost 4 bases and J 6 bases, leaving 12 bases between the germline ends. Per germline, CDR1 SNHLY and CDR2 FYNNEI. This CDR3 has 13 amino acids. The CDR3 here is CASSVLGPNGYTF. The DNA for the CDR3 is TGTGCCAGCAGTGTCCTGGGGCCGAATGGCTACACCTTC. Supplemented by reference TRBV2 and TRBJ1-2, the full variable domain reads EPEVTQTPSHQVTQMGQEVILRCVPISNHLYFYWYRQILGQKVEFLVSFYNNEISEKSEIFDDQFSVERPDGSNFTLKIRSTKLEDSAMYFCASSVLGPNGYTFGSGTRLTVV.

The chain combines TRBV10-3 with TRBJ2-7, with 9 bases that match TRBD1. Trimming took 6 bases from V and 3 from J; bases not matched to a gene: 9. CDR1 and CDR2 (germline): ENHRY, SYGVKD. This CDR3 contains 15 residues. CDR3 sequence: CAIRGPGQGNYEQYF. CDR3 coding DNA: TGTGCCATCAGGGGGCCGGGACAGGGCAACTACGAGCAGTACTTC.

V and J are TRBV29-1 and TRBJ2-1, with D possibly being TRBD1 (7 bases). The CDR3 has 14 amino acids. V lost 5 bases to trimming and J lost 8 bases, with 19 bases between them. Germline CDR1 and CDR2: SQVTM and ANQGSEA. The CDR3 DNA sequence: TGCAGCGTTACCAAGGGTGGAGGGGGCTATGAGCAGTTCTTC. This gives the protein CSVTKGGGGYEQFF.

This clone was counted between two and nine times. The DNA of the CDR3 is TGTGCCTGGAGTGTCGATGTTGGGGAGACCCAGTACTTC. Protein product: CAWSVDVGETQYF. J is TRBJ2-5 and V is TRBV30; D call uncertain. V was pared by 0 bases and J by 5 bases, with 10 bases between. The CDR3 sequence is 13 residues long. Per germline, CDR1 GTSNPN and CDR2 SVGIG (reference sequence). The full variable domain, with the rest looked up from reference TRBV30 and TRBJ2-5, is SQTIHQWPATLVQPVGSPLSLECTVEGTSNPNLYWYRQAAGRGLQLLFYSVGIGQISSEVPQNLSASRPQDRQFILSSKKLLLSDSGFYLCAWSVDVGETQYFGPGTRLLVL.

The chain has TRBV5-4 and TRBJ1-1; D ambiguous. Per germline, CDR1 SGHNT and CDR2 YYREEE (reference sequence). The germline V and J ends were trimmed by 10 bases and 1 base, with 20 bases remaining between them. This CDR3 contains 15 residues. DNA of the CDR3: TGTGCCTCTAAAGGTTCAAGCCGGGCGAACACTGAAGCTTTCTTT. It yields the protein CASKGSSRANTEAFF.

The genes are TRBV12-3 or TRBV12-4 and TRBJ2-7; TRBD1 or TRBD2 may be the D gene (5 bases each). V lost 4 bases, J lost 7 bases, and 11 bases lay in between. The CDR3 spans 12 residues. CDR3: CASSSGWGEQYF. The CDR3 nucleotides read TGTGCCAGCAGTTCAGGCTGGGGGGAGCAGTACTTC.

The rearrangement joins TRBV27 to TRBJ1-5, with D unresolved. Germline CDR1 MNHEY, CDR2 SMNVEV (reference sequence). CDR3 length equals 14 residues. The germline V and J ends were trimmed by 0 bases and 2 bases, with 5 bases remaining between them. Written as DNA, the CDR3 is TGTGCCAGCAGTTTATCGTCGGGCAATCAGCCCCAGCATTTT. Protein: CASSLSSGNQPQHF.

This clone appeared once. The V call is TRBV7-2, the J call TRBJ1-5; 7 nucleotides align to TRBD1. J lost 4 bases, V lost 3 bases, and 6 bases had no gene match. The length of the CDR3 is 15 residues. The V gene's germline CDR1 is SGHTA and CDR2 FQGNSA. CDR3 nucleotides: TGTGCCAGCAGCTTGAAAACAGGGGCTAATCAGCCCCAGCATTTT. Translated, it gives CASSLKTGANQPQHF.

The chain recombines TRBV4-1 with TRBJ2-3; 7 bases are a match to TRBD2. With V trimmed by 0 bases and J by 2 bases, 8 bases remained unmatched. This CDR3 has 17 residues. The germline CDR1 and CDR2 sequences are MGHRA and YSYEKL. The DNA for the CDR3 is TGCGCCAGCAGCCAAGAGTGGGCTAGCGGCAACACAGATACGCAGTATTTT. Protein product: CASSQEWASGNTDTQYF.

The CDR3: CASSSDRGQNQPQHF. The CDR3 DNA follows: TGTGCCAGCAGCTCCGACAGGGGGCAGAATCAGCCCCAGCATTTT. The V call is TRBV7-9, the J call TRBJ1-5; TRBD1 matches 10 bases. V lost 4 bases and J lost 4; bases outside the gene matches: 4. The CDR3 totals 15 residues. From germline, CDR1 is SEHNR and CDR2 FQNEAQ (reference sequence).

The chain joins TRBV6-2 or TRBV6-3 to TRBJ2-5; D is unresolved. CDR3 length: 11 residues. CDR1 is MNHEY and CDR2 is SVGEGT in the germline V gene. Trimming stripped 5 bases from V and 5 bases from J, with 6 bases between. The CDR3 loop reads CASSQGETQYF. CDR3 coding DNA: TGTGCCAGCAGTCAAGGGGAGACCCAGTACTTC.